Sequencing of this T cell receptor beta chain was carried out in a study of tumor and adjacent non-tumor tissue in lung cancer. In the study overall: Histology: about twelve adenocarcinoma, a couple of squamous cell carcinoma, 1 small cell lung cancer.

The length of the CDR3 is 13 residues. The germline CDR1 and CDR2 sequences are SGHVS and FQNEAQ. V lost 6 bases and J lost 7; bases outside the gene matches: 6. This sample's RNA came from whole unsorted tissue. The normal lung tissue was taken more than 3 cm from the tumor edge. Remarks on this clonotype: One base away lies a much larger clone, so this may be a sequencing read error.

Three rounds of nested PCR, following a modified ARM-PCR protocol, produced the TCRbeta library. TCRdb re-analysed the multiplex PCR reads in MiXCR, keeping a single row per CDR3 protein. The table has 90,000 to 100,000 distinct CDR3 sequences, around three quarters seen once. The sequenced sample consisted of distant non-tumor lung tissue. The chain recombines TRBV7-8 with TRBJ2-5; the match to TRBD1 covers 9 bases. The sequence was obtained from a man in his sixties with small cell lung cancer. The CDR3 protein is CASRGTGFGTQYF. The DNA for the CDR3 is TGTGCCAGCAGGGGGACAGGGTTTGGGACCCAGTACTTC.